These 5 T cell receptor beta chains were sequenced from one sample in a study of shared clonotypes between healthy human individuals. TCRdb keeps only in-frame clones here, not all; method: immunoSEQ multiplex PCR. The table lists about 2.3 million clones, less than 95% of them singletons, with 0.37% in the top ten. Sample: naive CD4+ T cells from PBMCs. The subset is: CD45RA+ positively selected. These receptors originate from a man aged 18 to 30 in good health. Some clones in this sample may be carry-over from other donors' samples.

This chain links TRBV18 with TRBJ2-5; weak D call: TRBD2 (6 bases). CDR3 length: 13 residues. In germline, CDR1 is KGHSH, CDR2 LQKENI. Trimming took 6 bases from V and 5 from J, leaving 13 bases between them. The CDR3 nucleotides read TGTGCCAGCTCCATCGGGAGCCAGGAGACCCAGTACTTC. It encodes CASSIGSQETQYF.

The J gene is TRBJ2-7, the V gene TRBV27, with 7 bases matching TRBD1. V trimming: 6 bases; J trimming: 7 bases; junction bases outside the gene matches: 6. The germline gives CDR1 MNHEY, CDR2 SMNVEV (reference sequence). The CDR3 length is 12 residues. CDR3 coding DNA: TGTGCCAGCAGCTGGACAGGTAAAGAGCAGTACTTC. Its protein is CASSWTGKEQYF.

The rearrangement links TRBV9 to TRBJ2-4; 10 bases line up with TRBD1. The CDR3 loop spans 17 amino acids. The J segment lost 0 bases and the V segment lost 4 bases, leaving 7 bases of the junction unmatched. CDR1 SGDLS and CDR2 YYNGEE come from the germline V gene. The CDR3 loop reads CASSFGRDRGAKNIQYF. CDR3 nucleotide sequence: TGTGCCAGCAGCTTCGGCCGGGACAGGGGAGCCAAAAACATTCAGTACTTC. The whole variable domain, remainder taken from reference TRBV9 and TRBJ2-4, is DSGVTQTPKHLITATGQRVTLRCSPRSGDLSVYWYQQSLDQGLQFLIQYYNGEERAKGNILERFSAQQFPDLHSELNLSSLELGDSALYFCASSFGRDRGAKNIQYFGAGTRLSVL.

The gene calls are TRBV7-3 and TRBJ2-1; D unresolved. The CDR3 length is 13 residues. Trimming pared 1 base from V and 7 bases from J, leaving 8 bases between. Germline V lookup: CDR1 SGHTA, CDR2 FQGTGA. The CDR3 region is CASSLRARNEQFF. As DNA, the CDR3 is TGTGCCAGCAGCTTAAGGGCCCGGAATGAGCAGTTCTTC.

This rearrangement joins TRBV5-6 to TRBJ2-2, with TRBD2 as a possible D gene (5 bases). The CDR3 is made up of 15 amino acids. CDR1 and CDR2 from the germline V gene are SGHDT and YYEEEE. V shed 4 bases and J shed 5 bases, with 15 bases lying between them. CDR3 region: CASSDLRPGTGELFF. DNA for the CDR3: TGTGCCAGCAGCGACCTTAGGCCGGGAACCGGGGAGCTGTTTTTT.